Presented here are 23 T cell receptor beta chains from one specimen sequenced in a study of blood T cell repertoires in COVID-19. Sequencing was performed with immunoSEQ multiplex PCR; in TCRdb, only in-frame clones are kept and a portion is missing. This sample has roughly 500,000 clones, with 80% to 90% found just once. Sequencing input: PBMCs or T cells enriched from blood (not recorded which). The receptors originated from an older woman who had recovered from COVID-19.

The chain links TRBV14 to TRBJ1-1; maybe TRBD1 (6 bases). This CDR3 spans 14 amino acids. In germline, CDR1 is SGHDN, CDR2 FVKESK. V shed 6 bases and J shed 4 bases, with 15 bases lying between them. In nucleotides, the CDR3 is TGTGCCAGCAGACGCAACAGGGTTGGCACTGAAGCTTTCTTT. Protein: CASRRNRVGTEAFF.

The V and J genes are TRBV9 and TRBJ1-1; D is possibly TRBD1 (5 bases). The V and J ends lost 0 bases and 1 base respectively, with 10 bases between them. The CDR3 is 15 residues long. Germline V gene data show CDR1 as SGDLS and CDR2 as YYNGEE. The CDR3 here is CASSVVDITNTEAFF. The CDR3 DNA follows: TGTGCCAGCAGCGTAGTGGACATCACGAACACTGAAGCTTTCTTT.

This chain uses TRBV9 with TRBJ2-1; D uncertain. The CDR3 totals 15 residues. Germline CDR1 SGDLS, CDR2 YYNGEE. V lost 0 bases and J lost 7, with 14 bases in between. The CDR3 bases are TGTGCCAGCAGCGTAGGGAGCGTCCTAATAAATGAGCAGTTCTTC. Translating gives CASSVGSVLINEQFF.

The rearrangement links TRBV11-3 to TRBJ2-7; 7 bases fit TRBD1. V shed 4 bases, J shed 6 bases, and the junction held 15 bases outside the gene matches. CDR1 and CDR2 (germline): SGHNT, YENEEA. CDR3 size: 16 residues. The CDR3 sequence is CASSSAPGTAVSEQYF. CDR3 coding DNA: TGTGCCAGCAGCTCCGCCCCCGGGACAGCCGTTTCCGAGCAGTACTTC.

This clone was seen a handful of times. The genes are TRBV6-5 and TRBJ2-3, with D possibly matching TRBD2 (6 bases). The CDR3 extends over 15 amino acids. Germline CDR1 and CDR2: MNHEY and SVGAGI. Trimming pared 4 bases from V and 6 bases from J, leaving 17 bases between. The DNA for the CDR3 is TGTGCCAGCAGTTCCGGGGGATTGAATTCGGATACGCAGTATTTT. This translates into CASSSGGLNSDTQYF.

The chain combines TRBV11-2 with TRBJ2-1; D perhaps matches TRBD1 (6 bases). CDR3 length: 15 residues. Germline-derived CDR1 and CDR2 are SGHAT and FQNNGV. V was cut by 7 bases and J by 3 bases, with 16 bases left in between. CDR3 residues: CASIATGMGYNEQFF. The CDR3 region has the DNA TGTGCCAGCATCGCAACAGGGATGGGCTACAATGAGCAGTTCTTC.

The genes are TRBV28 and TRBJ1-4; tentatively, D is TRBD1 (6 bases). The germline V gene encodes CDR1 MDHEN and CDR2 SYDVKM. The CDR3 sequence is 15 residues long. The V end lost 5 bases, the J end lost 4 bases, and 14 bases lay between the germline ends. CDR3 amino acids: CASSPPTGGNEKLFF. In DNA, the CDR3 is TGTGCCAGCAGTCCCCCGACAGGCGGTAATGAAAAACTGTTTTTT. Drawing the rest from reference TRBV28 and TRBJ1-4, the complete variable domain is DVKVTQSSRYLVKRTGEKVFLECVQDMDHENMFWYRQDPGLGLRLIYFSYDVKMKEKGDIPEGYSVSREKKERFSLILESASTNQTSMYLCASSPPTGGNEKLFFGSGTQLSVL.

The chain combines TRBV5-1 with TRBJ1-4; TRBD1 aligns across 8 bases. The ends lost 7 bases at V and 8 bases at J; junction bases unmatched: 10. The CDR3 loop spans 14 amino acids. CDR1 is SGHRS and CDR2 is YFSETQ in the germline V gene. In nucleotides, the CDR3 is TGCGCCAGCTCCCGGGCAGGGGGCCGCGAAAAACTGTTTTTT. Translation gives CASSRAGGREKLFF.

The V and J genes are TRBV6-1 and TRBJ2-2; no definite D call. Germline CDR1 and CDR2: MNHNS and SASEGT. V was shortened by 2 bases and J by 4 bases, with 11 bases between the two germline ends. This CDR3 spans 15 amino acids. The CDR3, as DNA: TGTGCCAGCAGTGAACCGGGTAGGAGCACCGGGGAGCTGTTTTTT. Translated: CASSEPGRSTGELFF.

A word on this clone: Other DNA sequences in the same sample also yield this CDR3. The J gene is TRBJ1-2, the V gene TRBV6-5; weak D call: TRBD1 (5 bases). Germline loops: CDR1 MNHEY, CDR2 SVGAGI. Trimming took off 5 bases at V and 5 bases at J, with 9 bases between the two ends. This CDR3 is built from 12 residues. CDR3 DNA: TGTGCCAGCAGTCCCGGGGGGTATGGCTACACCTTC. It translates to CASSPGGYGYTF.

The rearrangement links TRBV7-7 to TRBJ2-2; 8 bases align to TRBD1. The V segment lost 5 bases and the J segment 7 bases; nucleotides outside the gene matches: 6. Germline V gene lookup returns CDR1 SSHAT and CDR2 FNYEAQ (reference sequence). CDR3 length: 14 amino acids. As DNA, the CDR3 is TGTGCCAGCAGCCTCCGGACAGGGTACGGGGAGCTGTTTTTT. It encodes CASSLRTGYGELFF.

The gene calls are TRBV24-1 and TRBJ1-3; D is undetermined. The germline gives CDR1 KGHDR, CDR2 SFDVKD. The V and J ends lost 3 bases and 4 bases respectively, with 18 bases between them. There are 17 residues in the CDR3. CDR3 region: CATSDPTGIGEGNTIYF. CDR3 nucleotides: TGTGCCACCAGTGATCCGACGGGGATTGGAGAGGGAAACACCATATATTTT.

This clone was observed once. The rearrangement links TRBV7-2 to TRBJ2-5, with D tentatively TRBD2 (6 bases). The CDR3 spans 13 residues. Trimming removed 2 bases at V and 7 bases at J, with 11 bases between. Germline assignment: CDR1 SGHTA and CDR2 FQGNSA. The CDR3 sequence: CASSLRVGRTQYF. The CDR3 region has the DNA TGTGCCAGCAGCTTAAGGGTCGGGAGGACCCAGTACTTC.

Comments on this clone: Additional DNA sequences in this sample encode the identical CDR3. J is TRBJ2-7 and V is TRBV6-2 or TRBV6-3, with TRBD2 as a possible D gene (6 bases). The CDR3 covers 14 residues. CDR1 MNHEY and CDR2 SVGEGT come from the germline V gene. The V gene lost 2 bases and the J gene lost 2 bases, with 10 bases spanning the gap. CDR3 in DNA: TGTGCCAGCAGTTACGAACGCGGGGCCTACGAGCAGTACTTC. Encoded protein: CASSYERGAYEQYF.

J is TRBJ2-1 and V is TRBV6-5, with a possible D match to TRBD1 (6 bases). From germline, CDR1 is MNHEY and CDR2 SVGAGI. Deletions cut 7 bases from V and 2 bases from J, with 12 bases between. The CDR3 is 14 residues long. Written as DNA, the CDR3 is TGTGCCAGCAAACGTACAGGGACCTACAATGAGCAGTTCTTC. Translation gives CASKRTGTYNEQFF.

This clone was detected many times. The chain links TRBV5-5 to TRBJ2-2, with 7 bases aligning to TRBD2. Losses at the gene ends were 6 bases for V and 5 bases for J; bases not matched to a gene: 13. Germline V CDR1 and CDR2: SGHKS, YYEKEE (reference sequence). This CDR3 contains 16 residues. The CDR3 loop is CASTSLGGEGTGELFF. The DNA for the CDR3 is TGTGCCAGCACTTCGCTCGGAGGGGAGGGGACCGGGGAGCTGTTTTTT.

The gene calls are TRBV7-9 and TRBJ2-3; 9 bases agree with TRBD1. V lost 0 bases to trimming and J lost 4 bases; unmatched junction nucleotides: 2. The CDR3 covers 15 residues. Germline CDR1 is SEHNR and CDR2 is FQNEAQ (reference sequence). CDR3 bases: TGTGCCAGCAGCTTAGCGGGACAGGGTCCAGATACGCAGTATTTT. This codes for CASSLAGQGPDTQYF.

CDR3 coding DNA: TGTGCCAGTAGTATTCAGGGTTCAGTCCTCCCTACTGAAGCTTTCTTT. Its protein is CASSIQGSVLPTEAFF. The chain is built from TRBV19 and TRBJ1-1; tentatively, D is TRBD1 (5 bases). CDR1 and CDR2 from the germline V gene are LNHDA and SQIVND (reference sequence). Trimming stripped 3 bases from V and 5 bases from J, with 19 bases between. The CDR3 runs 16 residues. The full variable domain, in which reference TRBV19 and TRBJ1-1 provide the parts outside the CDR3, is DGGITQSPKYLFRKEGQNVTLSCEQNLNHDAMYWYRQDPGQGLRLIYYSQIVNDFQKGDIAEGYSVSREKKESFPLTVTSAQKNPTAFYLCASSIQGSVLPTEAFFGQGTRLTVV.

This clone was detected a few times. This chain links TRBV20-1 with TRBJ1-1; TRBD1 aligns across 8 bases. Germline V CDR1 and CDR2: DFQATT, SNEGSKA (reference sequence). The trim removed 3 bases at V and 4 bases at J, leaving 13 bases unmatched. CDR3 length: 16 residues. For the CDR3, the DNA is TGCAGTGCTAGTCCCCCGCGCAGGGGGCTGGGCACTGAAGCTTTCTTT. This gives the protein CSASPPRRGLGTEAFF.

V and J are TRBV10-3 and TRBJ2-3, with TRBD2 identical over 11 bases. V trimming: 8 bases; J trimming: 5 bases; junction bases outside the gene matches: 9. Germline CDR1 is ENHRY and CDR2 is SYGVKD. This CDR3 region has 15 residues. CDR3 DNA: TGTGCCATCGGGGCTAGCGGGGGGCTGAGAGATACGCAGTATTTT. Residues: CAIGASGGLRDTQYF.

The genes are TRBV9 and TRBJ2-3, with D perhaps matching TRBD2 (6 bases). This CDR3 is built from 17 residues. Deletions cut 5 bases from V and 2 bases from J, with 21 bases between. The germline gives CDR1 SGDLS, CDR2 YYNGEE. CDR3: CASSPGDQRRNTDTQYF. The CDR3 nucleotides read TGTGCCAGCAGTCCGGGGGATCAACGGAGGAACACAGATACGCAGTATTTT.

This chain links TRBV30 with TRBJ1-4; D possibly corresponds to TRBD1 (5 bases). CDR1 is GTSNPN and CDR2 is SVGIG in the germline V gene (reference sequence). This CDR3 has 16 amino acids. The germline V and J ends were trimmed by 3 bases and 0 bases, with 14 bases remaining between them. The CDR3 nucleotides read TGTGCCTGGAGGGACCCGGTAGGGGCAACTAATGAAAAACTGTTTTTT. Protein product: CAWRDPVGATNEKLFF.

With respect to this clone: The identical CDR3 is also encoded by other nucleotide sequences in the sample. This sequence joins TRBV25-1 and TRBJ2-3; D unresolved. Per germline, CDR1 MGHDK and CDR2 SYGVNS. The V and J ends lost 6 bases and 0 bases respectively, with 4 bases between them. The CDR3 spans 12 residues. This CDR3 is CASSPSTDTQYF. The CDR3 bases are TGTGCCAGCAGCCCTAGCACAGATACGCAGTATTTT.